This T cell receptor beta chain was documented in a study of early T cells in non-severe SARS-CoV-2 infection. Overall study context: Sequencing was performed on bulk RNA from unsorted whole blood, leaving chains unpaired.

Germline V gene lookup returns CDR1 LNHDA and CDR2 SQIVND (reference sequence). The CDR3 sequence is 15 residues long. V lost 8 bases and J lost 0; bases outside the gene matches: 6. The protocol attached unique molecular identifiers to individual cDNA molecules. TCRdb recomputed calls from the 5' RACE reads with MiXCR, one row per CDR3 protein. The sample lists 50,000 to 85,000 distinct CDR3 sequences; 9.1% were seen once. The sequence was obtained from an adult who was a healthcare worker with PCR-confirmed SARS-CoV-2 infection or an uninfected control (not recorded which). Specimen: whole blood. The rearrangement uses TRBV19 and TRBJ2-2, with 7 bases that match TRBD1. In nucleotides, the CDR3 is TGTGCCAGTCGACAGGGAACCGCGAACACCGGGGAGCTGTTTTTT. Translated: CASRQGTANTGELFF.